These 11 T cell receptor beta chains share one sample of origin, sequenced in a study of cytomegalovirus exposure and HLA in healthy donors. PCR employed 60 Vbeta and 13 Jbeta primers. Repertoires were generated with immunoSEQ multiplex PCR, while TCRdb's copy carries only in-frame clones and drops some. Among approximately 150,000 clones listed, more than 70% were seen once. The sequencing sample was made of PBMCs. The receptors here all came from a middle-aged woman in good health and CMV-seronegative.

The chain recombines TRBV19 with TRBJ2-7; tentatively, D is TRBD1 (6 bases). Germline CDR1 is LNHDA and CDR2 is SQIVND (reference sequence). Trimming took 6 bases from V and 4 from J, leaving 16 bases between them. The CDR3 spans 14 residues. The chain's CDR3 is CASSNPGQNYEQYF. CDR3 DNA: TGTGCCAGTAGCAACCCTGGACAGAATTACGAGCAGTACTTC.

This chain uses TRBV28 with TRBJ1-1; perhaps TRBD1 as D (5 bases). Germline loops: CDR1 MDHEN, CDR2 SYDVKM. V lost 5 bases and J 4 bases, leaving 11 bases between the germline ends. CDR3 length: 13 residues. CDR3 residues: CASSPPGGTEAFF. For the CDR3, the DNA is TGTGCCAGCAGTCCCCCGGGGGGCACTGAAGCTTTCTTT. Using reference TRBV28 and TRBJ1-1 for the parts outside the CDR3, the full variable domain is DVKVTQSSRYLVKRTGEKVFLECVQDMDHENMFWYRQDPGLGLRLIYFSYDVKMKEKGDIPEGYSVSREKKERFSLILESASTNQTSMYLCASSPPGGTEAFFGQGTRLTVV.

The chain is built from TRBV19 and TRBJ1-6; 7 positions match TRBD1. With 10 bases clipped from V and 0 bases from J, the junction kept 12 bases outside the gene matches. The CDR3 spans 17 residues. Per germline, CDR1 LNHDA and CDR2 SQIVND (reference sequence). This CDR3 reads CATRQGVRVSYNSPLHF. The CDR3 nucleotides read TGTGCCACCCGACAGGGTGTGCGTGTCTCCTATAATTCACCCCTCCACTTT.

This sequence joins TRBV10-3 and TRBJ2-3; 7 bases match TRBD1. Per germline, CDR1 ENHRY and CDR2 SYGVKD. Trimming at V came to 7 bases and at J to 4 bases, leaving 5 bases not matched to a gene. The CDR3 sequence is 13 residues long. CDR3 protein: CAITRGSPDTQYF. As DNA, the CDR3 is TGTGCCATCACCAGGGGGTCCCCAGATACGCAGTATTTT.

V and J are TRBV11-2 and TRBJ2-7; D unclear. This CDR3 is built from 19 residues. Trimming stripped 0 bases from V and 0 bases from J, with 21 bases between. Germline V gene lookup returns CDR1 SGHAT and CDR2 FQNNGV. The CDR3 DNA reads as TGTGCCAGCAGCTTAGATCTTTTTTTGTTGTCAGAACACTCCTACGAGCAGTACTTC. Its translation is CASSLDLFLLSEHSYEQYF.

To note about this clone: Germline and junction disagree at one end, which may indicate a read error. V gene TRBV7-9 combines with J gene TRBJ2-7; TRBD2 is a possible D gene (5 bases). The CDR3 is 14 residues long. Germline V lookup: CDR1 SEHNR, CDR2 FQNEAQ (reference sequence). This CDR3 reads CSSRDGLSSYEQYF. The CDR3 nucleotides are TGTTCCAGCAGAGACGGACTCAGCTCCTACGAGCAGTACTTC.

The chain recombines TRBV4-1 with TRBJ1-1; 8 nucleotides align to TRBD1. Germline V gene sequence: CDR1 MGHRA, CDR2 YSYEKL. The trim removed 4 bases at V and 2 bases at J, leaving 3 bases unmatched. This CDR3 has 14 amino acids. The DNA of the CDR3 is TGCGCCAGCAGCCCCGGACAGGGAAACACTGAAGCTTTCTTT. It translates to CASSPGQGNTEAFF.

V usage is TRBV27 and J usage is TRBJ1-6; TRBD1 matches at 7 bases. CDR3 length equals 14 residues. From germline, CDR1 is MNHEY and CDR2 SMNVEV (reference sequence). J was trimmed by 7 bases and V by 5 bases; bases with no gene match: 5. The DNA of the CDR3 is TGTGCCAGCAGTCCGAGACAGGGCAATTCACCCCTCCACTTT. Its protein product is CASSPRQGNSPLHF.

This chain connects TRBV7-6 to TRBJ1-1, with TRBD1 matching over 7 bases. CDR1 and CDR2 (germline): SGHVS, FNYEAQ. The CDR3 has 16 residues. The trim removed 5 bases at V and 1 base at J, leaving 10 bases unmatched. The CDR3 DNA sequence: TGTGCCAGCAGCCCGACCGCAAGGACAGGGAACACTGAAGCTTTCTTT. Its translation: CASSPTARTGNTEAFF.

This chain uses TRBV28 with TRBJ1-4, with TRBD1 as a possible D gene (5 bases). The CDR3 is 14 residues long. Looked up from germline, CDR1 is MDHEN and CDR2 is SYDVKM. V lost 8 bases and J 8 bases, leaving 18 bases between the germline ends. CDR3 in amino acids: CASSWGVRFEKLFF. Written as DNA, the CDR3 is TGTGCCAGCTCGTGGGGGGTTAGATTCGAAAAACTGTTTTTT.

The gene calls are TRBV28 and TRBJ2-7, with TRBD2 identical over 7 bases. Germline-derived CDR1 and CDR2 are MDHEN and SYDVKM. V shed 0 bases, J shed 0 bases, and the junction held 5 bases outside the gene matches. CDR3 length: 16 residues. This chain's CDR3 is CASSLWASGSSYEQYF. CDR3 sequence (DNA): TGTGCCAGCAGTTTATGGGCTAGCGGAAGCTCCTACGAGCAGTACTTC.